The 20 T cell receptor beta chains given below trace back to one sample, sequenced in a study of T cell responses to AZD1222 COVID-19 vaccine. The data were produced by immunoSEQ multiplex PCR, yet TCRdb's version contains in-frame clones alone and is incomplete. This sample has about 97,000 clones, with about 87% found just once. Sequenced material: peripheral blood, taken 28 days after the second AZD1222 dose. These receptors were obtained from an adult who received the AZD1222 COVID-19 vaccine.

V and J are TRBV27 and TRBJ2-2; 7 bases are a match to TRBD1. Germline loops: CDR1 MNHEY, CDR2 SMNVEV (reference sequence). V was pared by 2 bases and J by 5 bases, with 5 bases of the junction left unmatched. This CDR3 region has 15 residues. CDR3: CASSLRQGVTGELFF. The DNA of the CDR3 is TGTGCCAGCAGTTTAAGGCAGGGGGTTACCGGGGAGCTGTTTTTT.

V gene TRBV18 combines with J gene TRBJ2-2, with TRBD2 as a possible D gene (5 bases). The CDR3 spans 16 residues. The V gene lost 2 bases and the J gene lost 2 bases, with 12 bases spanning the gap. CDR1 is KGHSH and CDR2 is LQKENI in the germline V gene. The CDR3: CASSPGLPHNTGELFF. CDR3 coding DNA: TGTGCCAGCTCACCAGGACTTCCACACAACACCGGGGAGCTGTTTTTT. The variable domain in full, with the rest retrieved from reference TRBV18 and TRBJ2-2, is NAGVMQNPRHLVRRRGQEARLRCSPMKGHSHVYWYRQLPEEGLKFMVYLQKENIIDESGMPKERFSAEFPKEGPSILRIQQVVRGDSAAYFCASSPGLPHNTGELFFGEGSRLTVL.

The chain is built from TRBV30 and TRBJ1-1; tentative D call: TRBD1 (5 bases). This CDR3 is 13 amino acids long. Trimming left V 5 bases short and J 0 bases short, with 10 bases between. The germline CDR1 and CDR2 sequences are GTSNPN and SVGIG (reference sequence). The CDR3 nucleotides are TGTGCCTGGGCAACAGGCCTGAACACTGAAGCTTTCTTT. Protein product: CAWATGLNTEAFF.

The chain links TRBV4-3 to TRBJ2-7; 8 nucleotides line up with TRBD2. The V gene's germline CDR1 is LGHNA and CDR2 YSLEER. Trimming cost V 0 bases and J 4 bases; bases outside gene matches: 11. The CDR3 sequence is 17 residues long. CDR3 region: CASSQDRSSGSSYEQYF. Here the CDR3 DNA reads TGCGCCAGCAGCCAAGATCGAAGCAGCGGGAGTTCGTACGAGCAGTACTTC.

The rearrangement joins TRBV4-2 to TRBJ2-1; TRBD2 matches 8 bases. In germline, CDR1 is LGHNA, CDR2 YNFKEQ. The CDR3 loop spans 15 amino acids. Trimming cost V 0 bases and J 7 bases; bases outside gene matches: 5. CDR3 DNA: TGTGCCAGCAGCCAAGAGAGCGGGGGAGTAAATGAGCAGTTCTTC. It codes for CASSQESGGVNEQFF.

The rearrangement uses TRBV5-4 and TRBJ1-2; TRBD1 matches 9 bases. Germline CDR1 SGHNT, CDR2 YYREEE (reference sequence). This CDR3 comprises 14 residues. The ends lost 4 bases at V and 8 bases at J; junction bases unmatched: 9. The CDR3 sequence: CASSQRTGAGGYTF. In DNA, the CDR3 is TGTGCCAGCAGCCAGCGGACAGGGGCGGGAGGCTACACCTTC.

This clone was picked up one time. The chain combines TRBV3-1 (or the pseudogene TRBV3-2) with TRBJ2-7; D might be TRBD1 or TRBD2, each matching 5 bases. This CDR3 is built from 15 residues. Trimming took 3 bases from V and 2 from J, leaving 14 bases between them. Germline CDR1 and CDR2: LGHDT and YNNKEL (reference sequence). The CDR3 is CASSHGTLGPYEQYF. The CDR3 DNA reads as TGTGCCAGCAGCCACGGGACCCTCGGCCCCTACGAGCAGTACTTC.

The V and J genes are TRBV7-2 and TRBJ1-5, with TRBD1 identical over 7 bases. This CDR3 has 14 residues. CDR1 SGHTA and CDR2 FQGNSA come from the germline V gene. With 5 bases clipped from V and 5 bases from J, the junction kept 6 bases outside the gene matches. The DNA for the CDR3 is TGTGCCAGCAGCCGGACAGGTTACGATCAGCCCCAGCATTTT. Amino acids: CASSRTGYDQPQHF.

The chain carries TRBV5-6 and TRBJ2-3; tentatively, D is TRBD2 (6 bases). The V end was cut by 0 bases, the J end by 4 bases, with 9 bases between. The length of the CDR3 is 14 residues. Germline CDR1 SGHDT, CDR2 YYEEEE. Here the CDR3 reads CASSLVPSADTQYF. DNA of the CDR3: TGTGCCAGCAGCTTGGTGCCTAGCGCAGATACGCAGTATTTT.

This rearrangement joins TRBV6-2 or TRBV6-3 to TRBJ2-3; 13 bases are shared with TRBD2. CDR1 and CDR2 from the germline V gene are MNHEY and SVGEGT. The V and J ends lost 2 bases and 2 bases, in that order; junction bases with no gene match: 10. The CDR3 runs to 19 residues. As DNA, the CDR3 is TGTGCCAGCAGTTACACCCTTGGACTAGCGGGGGCGATCACAGATACGCAGTATTTT. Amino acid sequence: CASSYTLGLAGAITDTQYF.

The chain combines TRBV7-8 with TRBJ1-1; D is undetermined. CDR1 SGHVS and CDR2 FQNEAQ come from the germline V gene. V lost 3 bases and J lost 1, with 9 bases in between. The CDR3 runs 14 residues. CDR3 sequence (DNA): TGTGCCAGCAGCTTTGGTTTAGCGAACACTGAAGCTTTCTTT. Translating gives CASSFGLANTEAFF.

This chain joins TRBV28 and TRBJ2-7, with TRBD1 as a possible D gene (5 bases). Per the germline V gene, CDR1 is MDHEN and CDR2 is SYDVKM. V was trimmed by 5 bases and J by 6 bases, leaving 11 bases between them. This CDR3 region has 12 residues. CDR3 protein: CASSPLGVEQYF. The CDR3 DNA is TGTGCCAGCAGTCCGCTAGGGGTCGAGCAGTACTTC.

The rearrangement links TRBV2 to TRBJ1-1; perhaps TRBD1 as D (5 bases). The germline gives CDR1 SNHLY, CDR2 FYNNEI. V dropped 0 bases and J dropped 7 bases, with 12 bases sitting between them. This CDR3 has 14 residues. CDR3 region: CASSEARGGYEAFF. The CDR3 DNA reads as TGTGCCAGCAGTGAAGCAAGGGGAGGTTATGAAGCTTTCTTT.

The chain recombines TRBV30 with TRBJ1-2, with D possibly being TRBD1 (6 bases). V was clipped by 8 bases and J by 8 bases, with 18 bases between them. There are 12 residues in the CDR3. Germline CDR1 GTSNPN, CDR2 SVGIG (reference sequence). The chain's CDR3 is CAHERGANGYTF. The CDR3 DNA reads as TGTGCCCACGAACGGGGGGCTAACGGCTACACCTTC.

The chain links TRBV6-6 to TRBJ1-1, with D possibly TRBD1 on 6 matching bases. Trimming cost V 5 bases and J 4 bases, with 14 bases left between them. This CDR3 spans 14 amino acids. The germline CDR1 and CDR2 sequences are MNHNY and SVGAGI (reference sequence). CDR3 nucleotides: TGTGCCAGCAGTACCTTTGGACAGAGCACTGAAGCTTTCTTT. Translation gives CASSTFGQSTEAFF.

Here the CDR3 DNA reads TGCGCCAGCACCACCGGGACAGGGGGCGGGGAAAAACTGTTTTTT. Translation: CASTTGTGGGEKLFF. The chain is built from TRBV5-1 and TRBJ1-4, with 12 bases aligning to TRBD1. V lost 6 bases, J lost 8 bases, and 8 bases stayed unmatched. Per the germline V gene, CDR1 is SGHRS and CDR2 is YFSETQ. This CDR3 contains 15 residues.

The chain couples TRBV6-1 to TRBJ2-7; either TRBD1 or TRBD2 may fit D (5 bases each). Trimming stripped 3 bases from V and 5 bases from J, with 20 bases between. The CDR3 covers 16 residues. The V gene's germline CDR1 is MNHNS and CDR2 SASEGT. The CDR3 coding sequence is TGTGCCAGCAGTGACAGCCGAGGGGCAGGGATCCACGAGCAGTACTTC. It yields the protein CASSDSRGAGIHEQYF.

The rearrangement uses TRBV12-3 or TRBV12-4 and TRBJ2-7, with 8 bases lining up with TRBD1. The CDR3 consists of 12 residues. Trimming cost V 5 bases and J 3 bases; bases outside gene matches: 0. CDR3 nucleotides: TGTGCCAGCAGTGACAGGGGCTACGAGCAGTACTTC. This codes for CASSDRGYEQYF.

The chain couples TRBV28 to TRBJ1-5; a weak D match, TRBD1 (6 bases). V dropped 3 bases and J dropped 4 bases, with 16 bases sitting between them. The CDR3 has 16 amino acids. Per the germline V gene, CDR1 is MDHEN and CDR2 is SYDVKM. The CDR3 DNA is TGTGCCAGCAGTTTCAACTCCAGGGGAGCAAATCAGCCCCAGCATTTT. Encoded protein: CASSFNSRGANQPQHF. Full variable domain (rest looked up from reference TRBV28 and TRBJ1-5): DVKVTQSSRYLVKRTGEKVFLECVQDMDHENMFWYRQDPGLGLRLIYFSYDVKMKEKGDIPEGYSVSREKKERFSLILESASTNQTSMYLCASSFNSRGANQPQHFGDGTRLSIL.

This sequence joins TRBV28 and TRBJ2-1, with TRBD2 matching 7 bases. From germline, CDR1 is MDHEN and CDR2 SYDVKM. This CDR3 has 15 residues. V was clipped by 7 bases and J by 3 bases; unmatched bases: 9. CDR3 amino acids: CASNRPGGSYNEQFF. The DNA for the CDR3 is TGTGCCAGCAACCGTCCGGGCGGGAGCTACAATGAGCAGTTCTTC. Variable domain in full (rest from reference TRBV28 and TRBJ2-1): DVKVTQSSRYLVKRTGEKVFLECVQDMDHENMFWYRQDPGLGLRLIYFSYDVKMKEKGDIPEGYSVSREKKERFSLILESASTNQTSMYLCASNRPGGSYNEQFFGPGTRLTVL.